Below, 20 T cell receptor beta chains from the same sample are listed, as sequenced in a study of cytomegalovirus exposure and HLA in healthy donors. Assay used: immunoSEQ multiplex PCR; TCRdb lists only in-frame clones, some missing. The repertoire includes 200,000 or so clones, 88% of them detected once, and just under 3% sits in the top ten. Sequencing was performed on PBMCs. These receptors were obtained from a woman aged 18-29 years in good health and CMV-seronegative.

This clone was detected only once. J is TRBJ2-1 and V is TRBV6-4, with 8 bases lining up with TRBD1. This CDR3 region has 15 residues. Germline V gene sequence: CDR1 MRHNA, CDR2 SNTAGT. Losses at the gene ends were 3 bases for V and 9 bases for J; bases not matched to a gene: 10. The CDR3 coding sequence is TGTGCCAGCAGTGAGACAGGGGCCCCAGAGGGTGAGCAGTTCTTC. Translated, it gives CASSETGAPEGEQFF.

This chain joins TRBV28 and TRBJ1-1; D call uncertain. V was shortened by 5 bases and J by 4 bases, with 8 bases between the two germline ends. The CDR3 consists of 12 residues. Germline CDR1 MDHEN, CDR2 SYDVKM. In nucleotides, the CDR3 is TGTGCCAGCAGTGTTCTAAGCACTGAAGCTTTCTTT. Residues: CASSVLSTEAFF. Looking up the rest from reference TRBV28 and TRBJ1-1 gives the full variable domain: DVKVTQSSRYLVKRTGEKVFLECVQDMDHENMFWYRQDPGLGLRLIYFSYDVKMKEKGDIPEGYSVSREKKERFSLILESASTNQTSMYLCASSVLSTEAFFGQGTRLTVV.

The chain's CDR3 is CATSGQLGSGTYEQYF. CDR3 coding DNA: TGTGCCACCAGCGGACAACTGGGCAGCGGGACTTACGAGCAGTACTTC. J is TRBJ2-7 and V is TRBV15; TRBD2 aligns across 7 bases. From germline, CDR1 is LNHNV and CDR2 YYDKDF (reference sequence). V was clipped by 5 bases and J by 4 bases; unmatched bases: 14. The CDR3 length is 16 residues.

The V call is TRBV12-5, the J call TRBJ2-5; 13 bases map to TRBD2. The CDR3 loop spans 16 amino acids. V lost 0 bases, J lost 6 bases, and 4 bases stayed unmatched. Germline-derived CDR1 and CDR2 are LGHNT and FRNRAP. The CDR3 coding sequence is TGTGCTAGTGGTTTGGTACTAGCGGGAGGGGTGAAGACCCAGTACTTC. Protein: CASGLVLAGGVKTQYF.

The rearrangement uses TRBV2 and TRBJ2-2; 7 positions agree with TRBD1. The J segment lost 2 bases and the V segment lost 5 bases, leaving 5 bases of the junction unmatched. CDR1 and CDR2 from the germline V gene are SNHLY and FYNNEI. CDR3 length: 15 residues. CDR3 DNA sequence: TGTGCCAGCAGTACCTGGGACAGCAACACCGGGGAGCTGTTTTTT. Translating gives CASSTWDSNTGELFF. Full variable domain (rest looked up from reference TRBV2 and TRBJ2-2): EPEVTQTPSHQVTQMGQEVILRCVPISNHLYFYWYRQILGQKVEFLVSFYNNEISEKSEIFDDQFSVERPDGSNFTLKIRSTKLEDSAMYFCASSTWDSNTGELFFGEGSRLTVL.

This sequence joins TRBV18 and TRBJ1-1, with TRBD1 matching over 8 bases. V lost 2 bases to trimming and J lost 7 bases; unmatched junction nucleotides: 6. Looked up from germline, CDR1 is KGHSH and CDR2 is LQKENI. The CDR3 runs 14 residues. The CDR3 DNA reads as TGTGCCAGCTCACCAGGACAGGGATCGGGTGAAGCTTTCTTT. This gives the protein CASSPGQGSGEAFF.

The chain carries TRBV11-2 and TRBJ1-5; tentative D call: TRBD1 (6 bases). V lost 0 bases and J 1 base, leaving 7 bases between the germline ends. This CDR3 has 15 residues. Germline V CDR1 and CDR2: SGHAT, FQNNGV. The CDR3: CASSLEGTSNQPQHF. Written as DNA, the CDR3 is TGTGCCAGCAGCTTAGAGGGGACAAGCAATCAGCCCCAGCATTTT.

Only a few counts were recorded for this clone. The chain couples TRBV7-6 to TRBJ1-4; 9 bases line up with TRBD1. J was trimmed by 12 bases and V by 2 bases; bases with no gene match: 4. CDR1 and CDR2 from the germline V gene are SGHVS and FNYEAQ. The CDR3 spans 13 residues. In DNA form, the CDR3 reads TGTGCCAGCAGCTTAACACAGGGGGCCGAACTGTTTTTT. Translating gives CASSLTQGAELFF.

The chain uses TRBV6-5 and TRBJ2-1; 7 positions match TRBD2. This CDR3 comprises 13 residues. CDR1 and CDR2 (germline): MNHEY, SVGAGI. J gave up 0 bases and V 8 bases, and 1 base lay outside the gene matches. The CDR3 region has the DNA TGTGCCAGCCGCGGGAGCTCCTACAATGAGCAGTTCTTC. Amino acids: CASRGSSYNEQFF.

CDR3 sequence (DNA): TGTGCCAGCAGCCCCCCCTTTATTGAGAGACTTAATGAAAAACTGTTTTTT. It is translated as CASSPPFIERLNEKLFF. The chain combines TRBV7-9 with TRBJ1-4; D ambiguous. The length of the CDR3 is 17 residues. V was clipped by 5 bases and J by 4 bases, with 20 bases between them. Looked up from germline, CDR1 is SEHNR and CDR2 is FQNEAQ (reference sequence). The full variable domain, with the rest looked up from reference TRBV7-9 and TRBJ1-4, is DTGVSQNPRHKITKRGQNVTFRCDPISEHNRLYWYRQTLGQGPEFLTYFQNEAQLEKSRLLSDRFSAERPKGSFSTLEIQRTEQGDSAMYLCASSPPFIERLNEKLFFGSGTQLSVL.

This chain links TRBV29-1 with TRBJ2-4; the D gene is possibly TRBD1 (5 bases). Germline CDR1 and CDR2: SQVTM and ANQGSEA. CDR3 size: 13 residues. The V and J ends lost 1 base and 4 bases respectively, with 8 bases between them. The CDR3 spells CSVEGRQKNIQYF. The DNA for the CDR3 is TGCAGCGTTGAAGGACGACAGAAAAACATTCAGTACTTC.

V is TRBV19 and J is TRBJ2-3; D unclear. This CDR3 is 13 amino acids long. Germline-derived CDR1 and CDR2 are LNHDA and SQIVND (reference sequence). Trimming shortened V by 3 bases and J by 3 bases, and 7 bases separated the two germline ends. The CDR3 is CASSILFTDTQYF. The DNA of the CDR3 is TGTGCCAGTAGTATCCTCTTTACAGATACGCAGTATTTT.

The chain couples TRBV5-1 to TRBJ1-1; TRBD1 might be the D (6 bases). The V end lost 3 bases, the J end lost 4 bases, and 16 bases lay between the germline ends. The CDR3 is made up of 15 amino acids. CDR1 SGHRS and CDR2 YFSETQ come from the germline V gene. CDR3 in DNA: TGCGCCAGCAGCTGGGACCGACAGGCTCCCACTGAAGCTTTCTTT. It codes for CASSWDRQAPTEAFF.

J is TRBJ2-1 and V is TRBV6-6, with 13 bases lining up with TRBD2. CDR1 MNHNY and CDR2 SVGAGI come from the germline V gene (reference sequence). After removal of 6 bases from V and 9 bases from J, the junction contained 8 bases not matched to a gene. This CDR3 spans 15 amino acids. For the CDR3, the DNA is TGTGCCAGCAGGGTTCGGACTAGCGGGAGCACTGAGCAGTTCTTC. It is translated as CASRVRTSGSTEQFF.

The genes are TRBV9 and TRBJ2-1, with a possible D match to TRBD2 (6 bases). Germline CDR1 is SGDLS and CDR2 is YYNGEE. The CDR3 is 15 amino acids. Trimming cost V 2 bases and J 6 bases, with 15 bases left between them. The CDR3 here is CASSVEGSRANEQFF. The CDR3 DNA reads TGTGCCAGCAGCGTGGAGGGGTCTAGGGCCAATGAGCAGTTCTTC.

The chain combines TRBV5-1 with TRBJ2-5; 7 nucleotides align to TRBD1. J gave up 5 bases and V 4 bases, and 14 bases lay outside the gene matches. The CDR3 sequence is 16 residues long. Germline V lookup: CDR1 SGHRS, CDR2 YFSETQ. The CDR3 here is CASSPVDRDISETQYF. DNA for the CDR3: TGCGCCAGCAGCCCTGTCGACAGGGATATATCCGAGACCCAGTACTTC.

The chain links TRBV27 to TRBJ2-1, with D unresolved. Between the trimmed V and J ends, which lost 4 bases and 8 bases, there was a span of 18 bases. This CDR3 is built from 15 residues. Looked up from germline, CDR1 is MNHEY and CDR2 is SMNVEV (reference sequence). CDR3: CASSSLLTAVDEQFF. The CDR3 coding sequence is TGTGCCAGCAGTTCCCTTCTCACTGCGGTCGATGAGCAGTTCTTC.

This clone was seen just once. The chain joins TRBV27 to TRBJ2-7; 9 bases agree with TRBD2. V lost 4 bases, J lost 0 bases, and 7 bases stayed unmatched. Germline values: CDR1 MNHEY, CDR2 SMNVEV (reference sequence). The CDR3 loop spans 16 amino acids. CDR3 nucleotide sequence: TGTGCCAGCAGTTGGGACGCGACTAGCGGCTCCTACGAGCAGTACTTC. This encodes CASSWDATSGSYEQYF.

The CDR3 sequence: CASSELGGTGELFF. CDR3 in DNA: TGTGCCAGCAGTGAACTAGGCGGCACCGGGGAGCTGTTTTTT. The chain couples TRBV6-1 to TRBJ2-2; D is ambiguous. This CDR3 contains 14 residues. Between the trimmed V and J ends, which lost 2 bases and 4 bases, there was a span of 8 bases. CDR1 and CDR2 from the germline V gene are MNHNS and SASEGT.

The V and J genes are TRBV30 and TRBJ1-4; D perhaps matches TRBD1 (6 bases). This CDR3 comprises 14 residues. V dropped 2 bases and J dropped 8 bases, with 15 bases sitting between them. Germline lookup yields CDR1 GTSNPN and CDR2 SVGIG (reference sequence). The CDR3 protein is CAWSKGQPGEKLFF. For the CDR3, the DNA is TGTGCCTGGAGTAAAGGACAGCCGGGAGAAAAACTGTTTTTT.